These 10 T cell receptor beta chains were sequenced from one sample in a study of blood T cells in healthy people across ages. PCR was performed a second time for roughly 7 to 11 cycles using a sample-barcoded 5' primer and a J-beta primer mix. Each CDR3 protein is one row after TCRdb ran MiXCR on the 5' RACE reads. Of some 940,000 distinct CDR3 sequences listed, 29% were seen once; the top ten hold 10% to 13%. The sample was also reused in another study, on T cells of mothers and their children.

Sequenced: blood. The receptors were gathered from a woman between 40 and 55 years old in good health.

This clonotype has ten or more counts. This chain links TRBV12-3 or TRBV12-4 with TRBJ1-5, with D hard to call. The CDR3 loop spans 15 amino acids. V was cut by 1 base and J by 0 bases, with 7 bases left in between. The CDR3 coding sequence is TGTGCCAGCAGTTTAGGACCCCATAGCAATCAGCCCCAGCATTTT. It encodes CASSLGPHSNQPQHF.

This clonotype was counted at least ten times. This chain joins TRBV28 and TRBJ2-1; 7 bases line up with TRBD2. Trimming cost V 8 bases and J 12 bases; bases outside gene matches: 16. Germline lookup yields CDR1 MDHEN and CDR2 SYDVKM. CDR3 length: 14 amino acids. CDR3 nucleotide sequence: TGTGCCAGCGCTACCCTTCCGGTAGGGAGGGGGCAGTTCTTC. As protein: CASATLPVGRGQFF.

This clonotype was seen only a few times. One junction end disagrees with the germline gene, perhaps due to a read error. V is TRBV4-1 and J is TRBJ2-3; D possibly matches TRBD1 or TRBD2 (6 bases each). CDR1 MGHRA and CDR2 YSYEKL come from the germline V gene. The CDR3 has 14 residues. In DNA, the CDR3 is TGCGCCAGCAGCCCGGGGGCTCGCACGGATACGCAGTATTTT. Translation gives CASSPGARTDTQYF.

The J gene is TRBJ1-6, the V gene TRBV12-3 or TRBV12-4; D may be TRBD1 (5 bases). V was shortened by 5 bases and J by 7 bases, with 12 bases between the two germline ends. CDR3 size: 14 residues. CDR3: CASSPQGGNSPLHF. The CDR3 DNA reads as TGTGCCAGCAGTCCTCAGGGTGGAAATTCACCCCTCCACTTT.

As to this clonotype: A much larger clone is a single base away; this may be a read error. The chain employs TRBV12-3 or TRBV12-4 and TRBJ2-4; D is perhaps TRBD1 or TRBD2 (5 bases each). V was pared by 2 bases and J by 13 bases, with 15 bases between. The length of the CDR3 is 13 residues. CDR3 nucleotides: TGTGCCAGCAGTTTAACCCGAGTGGGGGAGCAGTACTTC. The encoded protein is CASSLTRVGEQYF.

The chain is built from TRBV18 and TRBJ1-2; D gene unclear. Trimming took 2 bases from V and 8 from J, leaving 9 bases between them. This CDR3 contains 12 residues. Germline V lookup: CDR1 KGHSH, CDR2 LQKENI. CDR3 sequence reads: CASSPGEGGYTF. For the CDR3, the DNA is TGTGCCAGCTCACCAGGGGAAGGGGGCTACACCTTC.

This clonotype came up many times. J is TRBJ2-5 and V is TRBV20-1; 15 bases are shared with TRBD2. This CDR3 has 16 amino acids. Trimming at V came to 3 bases and at J to 7 bases, leaving 9 bases not matched to a gene. The germline CDR1 and CDR2 sequences are DFQATT and SNEGSKA (reference sequence). The CDR3 loop is CSARGGLAGGIRTQYF. The CDR3 DNA sequence: TGCAGTGCTAGGGGAGGACTAGCGGGGGGGATTAGGACCCAGTACTTC.

The chain has TRBV12-3 or TRBV12-4 and TRBJ2-5, with TRBD2 as a possible D gene (6 bases). The CDR3 extends over 12 amino acids. V lost 6 bases and J lost 11, with 16 bases in between. Here the CDR3 DNA reads TGTGCCAGCAGAGCGGACTCTCGGGAGCAGTACTTC. It translates to CASRADSREQYF.

This chain links TRBV7-9 with TRBJ2-3, with 7 bases fitting TRBD1. V gave up 4 bases and J gave up 4 bases; unmatched junction bases: 8. The CDR3 has 15 amino acids. The germline gives CDR1 SEHNR, CDR2 FQNEAQ (reference sequence). The CDR3 sequence: CASSSEDRVPDTQYF. The CDR3 DNA is TGTGCCAGCAGCTCTGAAGACAGGGTTCCAGATACGCAGTATTTT.

V is TRBV28 and J is TRBJ1-6; 9 nucleotides match TRBD1. V gave up 5 bases and J gave up 4 bases; unmatched junction bases: 9. This CDR3 spans 17 amino acids. CDR1 is MDHEN, CDR2 SYDVKM, per germline. The CDR3 DNA reads TGTGCCAGCAGTCCGGGGACAGGGACCCGTTATAATTCACCCCTCCACTTT. Translation: CASSPGTGTRYNSPLHF.